This TCR beta chain was captured in a study of response to subunit inactivated influenza vaccine. TCRdb itself ran the RT-PCR reads through MiXCR, one entry per CDR3 protein. Of about 540,000 distinct CDR3 sequences in the sample, around 25% were seen once. This clonotype was seen a handful of times. Its antigen is unknown. Study-wide results and limits: With each seasonal influenza vaccination, the authors suggested, few new T cells are recruited.

Germline-derived CDR1 and CDR2 are MGHRA and YSYEKL. This CDR3 is built from 16 residues. J gave up 6 bases and V 2 bases, and 10 bases lay outside the gene matches. These data also formed part of another study, on T cells expressing NK-cell markers. That study adds: Synthesis of TCR beta cDNA relied on 5'RACE template switching carrying UMIs. Among eight sequenced donors, seven carried HCMV seropositivity while one was seronegative. In several donors, these clonotypes also led the CD3+CD56-NKG2C+ fraction.

Source: CD4+ T cells sorted from PBMCs, taken 11 to 12 days after vaccination. This TCR derives from a man between 45 and 60 years old who received an inactivated influenza vaccine. The chain links TRBV4-1 to TRBJ2-7; 10 bases map to TRBD1. Written as DNA, the CDR3 is TGCGCCAGCAGCCAACCAACTGCCGGGACAGGGGTCGAGCAGTACTTC. Translating gives CASSQPTAGTGVEQYF.